One sample yielded the 27 T cell receptor beta chains listed below, sequenced in a study of cytomegalovirus exposure and HLA in healthy donors. The PCR ran on 60 Vbeta and 13 Jbeta primers. Repertoires were generated with immunoSEQ multiplex PCR, while TCRdb's copy carries only in-frame clones and drops some. The sample lists approximately 140,000 clones, roughly 80% occurring once. The sequenced sample consisted of PBMCs. These receptors came from a woman in her thirties or forties in good health and CMV-seronegative.

In this sample, this clone turned up once. The rearrangement links TRBV25-1 to TRBJ1-1; 10 bases fit TRBD1. V gave up 4 bases and J gave up 5 bases; unmatched junction bases: 7. From germline, CDR1 is MGHDK and CDR2 SYGVNS. This CDR3 has 15 amino acids. DNA of the CDR3: TGTGCCAGCAGTGGCCCCGACAGGGGGCGAACTGAAGCTTTCTTT. Its translation is CASSGPDRGRTEAFF. Complete variable domain (other parts from reference TRBV25-1 and TRBJ1-1): EADIYQTPRYLVIGTGKKITLECSQTMGHDKMYWYQQDPGMELHLIHYSYGVNSTEKGDLSSESTVSRIRTEHFPLTLESARPSHTSQYLCASSGPDRGRTEAFFGQGTRLTVV.

CDR3 region: CASSLGTGGVQPQHF. CDR3 nucleotides: TGCGCCAGCAGCTTGGGGACAGGGGGCGTCCAGCCCCAGCATTTT. The chain has TRBV5-1 and TRBJ1-5; 11 nucleotides align to TRBD1. In germline, CDR1 is SGHRS, CDR2 YFSETQ. V gave up 0 bases and J gave up 7 bases; unmatched junction bases: 3. The CDR3 has 15 amino acids.

The chain recombines TRBV7-2 with TRBJ2-7; TRBD1 agrees at 7 bases. Germline loops: CDR1 SGHTA, CDR2 FQGNSA. The ends lost 3 bases at V and 3 bases at J; junction bases unmatched: 5. This CDR3 region has 14 residues. The CDR3 spells CASSFQGGDYEQYF. In nucleotides, the CDR3 is TGTGCCAGCAGCTTCCAAGGGGGCGACTACGAGCAGTACTTC.

This chain uses TRBV9 with TRBJ2-2; D is unclear. This CDR3 contains 15 residues. The germline V and J ends were trimmed by 0 bases and 0 bases, with 6 bases remaining between them. Per germline, CDR1 SGDLS and CDR2 YYNGEE. In DNA, the CDR3 is TGTGCCAGCAGCGTAGGTAGCACGAACACCGGGGAGCTGTTTTTT. Its protein product is CASSVGSTNTGELFF.

This chain joins TRBV5-7 and TRBJ2-2, with 7 bases lining up with TRBD1. TRBV5-7 is an ORF, and what it does is uncertain. V was pared by 6 bases and J by 7 bases, with 9 bases of the junction left unmatched. The CDR3 is 14 amino acids. CDR3 DNA: TGTGCCAGCACCATACAGGGGCGGATCGGGGAGCTGTTTTTT. Protein product: CASTIQGRIGELFF.

This chain joins TRBV6-6 and TRBJ2-4, with 10 bases aligning to TRBD1. V shed 5 bases, J shed 5 bases, and the junction held 6 bases outside the gene matches. This CDR3 has 15 residues. Germline CDR1 is MNHNY and CDR2 is SVGAGI (reference sequence). CDR3 DNA: TGTGCCAGCAGTCGCTCGACAGGGGGCCAAAACATTCAGTACTTC. It translates to CASSRSTGGQNIQYF.

This clone was recorded only once. V is TRBV27 and J is TRBJ2-3; 10 nucleotides match TRBD2. The CDR3 sequence is 15 residues long. CDR1 and CDR2 from the germline V gene are MNHEY and SMNVEV (reference sequence). Trimming removed 8 bases from V and 5 bases from J; junction bases left unmatched: 10. The DNA of the CDR3 is TGTGCCAGCGGTGGTAGCGGGAGGATCGGAGATACGCAGTATTTT. Its translation is CASGGSGRIGDTQYF.

For this clone: Other DNA sequences within the sample encode an identical CDR3. The chain has TRBV7-2 and TRBJ1-4; 9 nucleotides align to TRBD1. Trimming removed 5 bases from V and 8 bases from J; junction bases left unmatched: 9. This CDR3 comprises 15 residues. CDR1 and CDR2 from the germline V gene are SGHTA and FQGNSA. CDR3 sequence reads: CASSTGGRGREKLFF. The DNA for the CDR3 is TGTGCCAGCAGCACAGGGGGCAGGGGGCGGGAAAAACTGTTTTTT. Filled out from reference TRBV7-2 and TRBJ1-4, the complete variable domain reads GAGVSQSPSNKVTEKGKDVELRCDPISGHTALYWYRQSLGQGLEFLIYFQGNSAPDKSGLPSDRFSAERTGGSVSTLTIQRTQQEDSAVYLCASSTGGRGREKLFFGSGTQLSVL.

The gene calls are TRBV11-2 and TRBJ2-3, with 7 bases aligning to TRBD2. Germline CDR1 SGHAT, CDR2 FQNNGV. The junction had 4 bases not matched to a gene; V was cut back by 5 bases and J by 5 bases. The CDR3 extends over 13 amino acids. CDR3 sequence (DNA): TGTGCCAGCAGCCCCTGGGGGGGAGATACGCAGTATTTT. Encoded protein: CASSPWGGDTQYF.

The chain joins TRBV7-3 to TRBJ2-3, with 8 bases fitting TRBD1. Looked up from germline, CDR1 is SGHTA and CDR2 is FQGTGA. This CDR3 is 14 amino acids long. J was trimmed by 2 bases and V by 6 bases; bases with no gene match: 4. The CDR3 region has the DNA TGTGCCAGCAGACAGACAGGGGCCACAGATACGCAGTATTTT. Its protein is CASRQTGATDTQYF. Drawing the rest from reference TRBV7-3 and TRBJ2-3, the complete variable domain is GAGVSQTPSNKVTEKGKYVELRCDPISGHTALYWYRQSLGQGPEFLIYFQGTGAADDSGLPNDRFFAVRPEGSVSTLKIQRTERGDSAVYLCASRQTGATDTQYFGPGTRLTVL.

A remark on this clone: The CDR3 does not end in the conserved phenylalanine or tryptophan, so this is likely a read error. The V call is TRBV25-1, the J call TRBJ1-2; D may be TRBD1 (5 bases). This CDR3 has 13 residues. The V gene's germline CDR1 is MGHDK and CDR2 SYGVNS. The V end lost 6 bases, the J end lost 5 bases, and 13 bases lay between the germline ends. The CDR3 is CASSLRGGYGYTL. In nucleotides, the CDR3 is TGTGCCAGCAGCCTCCGTGGGGGGTATGGCTACACCCTC.

V is TRBV4-3 and J is TRBJ2-7; D might be TRBD1 (6 bases). V was shortened by 0 bases and J by 5 bases, with 17 bases between the two germline ends. The CDR3 is 16 amino acids. Germline CDR1 reads LGHNA; CDR2 reads YSLEER. The DNA for the CDR3 is TGCGCCAGCAGCCAAGATCCCCAAGGACAGCGGAACGAGCAGTACTTC. Translation: CASSQDPQGQRNEQYF.

This clone was observed once. The gene calls are TRBV11-3 and TRBJ2-1; 9 bases match TRBD2. The V gene end was trimmed by 1 base and the J gene end by 2 bases; junction bases not matched to a gene: 3. This CDR3 contains 16 residues. Per germline, CDR1 SGHNT and CDR2 YENEEA. The CDR3, as DNA: TGTGCCAGCAGCTTAGGGGGGACTAGCCCCTACAATGAGCAGTTCTTC. Its translation: CASSLGGTSPYNEQFF. Drawing the rest from reference TRBV11-3 and TRBJ2-1, the complete variable domain is EAGVVQSPRYKIIEKKQPVAFWCNPISGHNTLYWYLQNLGQGPELLIRYENEEAVDDSQLPKDRFSAERLKGVDSTLKIQPAELGDSAVYLCASSLGGTSPYNEQFFGPGTRLTVL.

This clone was observed a few times. The gene calls are TRBV15 and TRBJ2-6; the match to TRBD1 covers 9 bases. Trimming at V came to 2 bases and at J to 2 bases, leaving 7 bases not matched to a gene. CDR1 is LNHNV, CDR2 YYDKDF, per germline (reference sequence). This CDR3 is built from 18 residues. CDR3 nucleotide sequence: TGTGCCACCAGCAGACGCTCCGGGACAGGGCCTGGGGCCAACGTCCTGACTTTC. It codes for CATSRRSGTGPGANVLTF.

The chain is built from TRBV4-2 and TRBJ2-3; 9 nucleotides agree with TRBD2. The CDR3 extends over 17 amino acids. From germline, CDR1 is LGHNA and CDR2 YNFKEQ. With 0 bases clipped from V and 1 base from J, the junction kept 5 bases outside the gene matches. Here the CDR3 DNA reads TGTGCCAGCAGCCAAGAATTGAGACTAGCGGGCACAGATACGCAGTATTTT. It yields the protein CASSQELRLAGTDTQYF.

Notes on this clone: Distinct nucleotide sequences in the sample also encode this CDR3. The V call is TRBV6-5, the J call TRBJ1-2; 7 bases fit TRBD1. The ends lost 8 bases at V and 4 bases at J; junction bases unmatched: 4. CDR3 length: 12 amino acids. Germline loops: CDR1 MNHEY, CDR2 SVGAGI. Here the CDR3 DNA reads TGTGCCAGCTCGAGACAGGGCTATGGCTACACCTTC. It codes for CASSRQGYGYTF.

The chain links TRBV19 to TRBJ1-5, with 9 bases fitting TRBD1. The V gene end was trimmed by 11 bases and the J gene end by 8 bases; junction bases not matched to a gene: 7. The CDR3 is 12 residues long. Germline CDR1 is LNHDA and CDR2 is SQIVND (reference sequence). CDR3 sequence reads: CAVGQGDKPQHF. The CDR3 coding sequence is TGTGCCGTGGGACAGGGAGATAAGCCCCAGCATTTT.

The CDR3 loop is CASSLEPGIRSPLHF. CDR3 sequence (DNA): TGTGCCAGCAGCCTTGAGCCAGGCATTCGATCACCCCTCCACTTT. The chain combines TRBV7-3 with TRBJ1-6; D is ambiguous. This CDR3 is 15 amino acids long. Germline V gene data show CDR1 as SGHTA and CDR2 as FQGTGA. The V end lost 5 bases, the J end lost 10 bases, and 18 bases lay between the germline ends. The variable domain in full, with the rest retrieved from reference TRBV7-3 and TRBJ1-6, is GAGVSQTPSNKVTEKGKYVELRCDPISGHTALYWYRQSLGQGPEFLIYFQGTGAADDSGLPNDRFFAVRPEGSVSTLKIQRTERGDSAVYLCASSLEPGIRSPLHFGNGTRLTVT.

The rearrangement uses TRBV7-3 and TRBJ2-2; D remains ambiguous. V lost 4 bases and J lost 1, with 4 bases in between. The germline V gene has CDR1 SGHTA and CDR2 FQGTGA. The CDR3 has 13 amino acids. The CDR3 is CASSSLNTGELFF. As DNA, the CDR3 is TGTGCCAGCAGCTCCTTGAACACCGGGGAGCTGTTTTTT.

The rearrangement uses TRBV2 and TRBJ1-5; D is perhaps TRBD1 (6 bases). This CDR3 has 14 amino acids. Germline CDR1 reads SNHLY; CDR2 reads FYNNEI. Trimming removed 4 bases from V and 4 bases from J, with 11 bases in between. CDR3 region: CASSAGTPNQPQHF. The CDR3 DNA reads as TGTGCCAGCAGTGCCGGGACACCTAATCAGCCCCAGCATTTT.

The V and J genes are TRBV19 and TRBJ1-1; 9 bases agree with TRBD1. Trimming at V came to 0 bases and at J to 8 bases, leaving 4 bases not matched to a gene. Germline V lookup: CDR1 LNHDA, CDR2 SQIVND (reference sequence). This CDR3 region has 14 residues. This chain's CDR3 is CASSIDRDRVEAFF. The DNA for the CDR3 is TGTGCCAGTAGTATAGATCGGGACAGGGTGGAAGCTTTCTTT.

The chain couples TRBV6-1 to TRBJ1-5, with D maybe TRBD1 (6 bases). Germline V gene sequence: CDR1 MNHNS, CDR2 SASEGT. The CDR3 has 13 amino acids. Trimming took 8 bases from V and 7 from J, leaving 15 bases between them. The CDR3 loop reads CASADQGTQPQHF. CDR3 DNA sequence: TGTGCCAGCGCAGATCAGGGGACCCAGCCCCAGCATTTT.

A single count supports this clone. This rearrangement joins TRBV9 to TRBJ2-2; no definite D call. The CDR3 is 12 residues long. The ends were cut back, 3 bases at V and 6 bases at J, with 6 bases in the middle. Germline V gene sequence: CDR1 SGDLS, CDR2 YYNGEE. The CDR3 loop is CASSGSPGELFF. CDR3 DNA sequence: TGTGCCAGCAGCGGGAGCCCCGGGGAGCTGTTTTTT.

The chain combines TRBV5-4 with TRBJ1-2; possibly TRBD1 for D (6 bases). The CDR3 has 15 amino acids. CDR1 is SGHNT and CDR2 is YYREEE in the germline V gene (reference sequence). Trimming removed 4 bases from V and 2 bases from J, with 15 bases in between. CDR3 bases: TGTGCCAGCAGCCACCACAGGGAGCCCAACTATGGCTACACCTTC. Translation gives CASSHHREPNYGYTF.

A single count supports this clone. The CDR3 region is CASSQDRTGSYEQYF. CDR3 nucleotides: TGCGCCAGCAGCCAAGATAGGACAGGGTCCTACGAGCAGTACTTC. The rearrangement uses TRBV4-1 and TRBJ2-7; 8 nucleotides line up with TRBD1. V lost 0 bases and J lost 1; bases outside the gene matches: 2. Germline V gene data show CDR1 as MGHRA and CDR2 as YSYEKL. This CDR3 has 15 amino acids.

The chain recombines TRBV7-6 with TRBJ2-1, with TRBD2 identical over 10 bases. V was pared by 5 bases and J by 6 bases, with 7 bases of the junction left unmatched. This CDR3 spans 15 amino acids. CDR1 is SGHVS and CDR2 is FNYEAQ in the germline V gene. CDR3 nucleotides: TGTGCCAGCAGCCCTAGCGGGGGACCTTTCAATGAGCAGTTCTTC. This codes for CASSPSGGPFNEQFF.

The gene calls are TRBV27 and TRBJ2-7, with 7 bases that match TRBD1. Germline CDR1 reads MNHEY; CDR2 reads SMNVEV (reference sequence). The CDR3 loop spans 13 amino acids. The trim removed 6 bases at V and 1 base at J, leaving 3 bases unmatched. DNA for the CDR3: TGTGCCAGCAGAATGGGACAGTCCTACGAGCAGTACTTC. Its protein is CASRMGQSYEQYF.